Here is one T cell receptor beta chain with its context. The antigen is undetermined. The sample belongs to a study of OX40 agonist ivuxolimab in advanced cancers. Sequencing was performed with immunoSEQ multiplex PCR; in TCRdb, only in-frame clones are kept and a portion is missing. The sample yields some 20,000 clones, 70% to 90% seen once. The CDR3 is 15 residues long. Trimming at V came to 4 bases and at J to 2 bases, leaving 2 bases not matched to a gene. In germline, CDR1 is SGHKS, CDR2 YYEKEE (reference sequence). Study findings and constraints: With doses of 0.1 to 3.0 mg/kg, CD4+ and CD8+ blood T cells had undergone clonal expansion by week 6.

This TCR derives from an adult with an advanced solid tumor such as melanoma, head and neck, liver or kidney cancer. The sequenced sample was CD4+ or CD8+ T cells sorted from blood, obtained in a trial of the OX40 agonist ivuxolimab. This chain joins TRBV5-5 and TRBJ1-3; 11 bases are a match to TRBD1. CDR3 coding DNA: TGTGCCAGCAGCATGGGACAGGGGGCTGGAAACACCATATATTTT. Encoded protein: CASSMGQGAGNTIYF.